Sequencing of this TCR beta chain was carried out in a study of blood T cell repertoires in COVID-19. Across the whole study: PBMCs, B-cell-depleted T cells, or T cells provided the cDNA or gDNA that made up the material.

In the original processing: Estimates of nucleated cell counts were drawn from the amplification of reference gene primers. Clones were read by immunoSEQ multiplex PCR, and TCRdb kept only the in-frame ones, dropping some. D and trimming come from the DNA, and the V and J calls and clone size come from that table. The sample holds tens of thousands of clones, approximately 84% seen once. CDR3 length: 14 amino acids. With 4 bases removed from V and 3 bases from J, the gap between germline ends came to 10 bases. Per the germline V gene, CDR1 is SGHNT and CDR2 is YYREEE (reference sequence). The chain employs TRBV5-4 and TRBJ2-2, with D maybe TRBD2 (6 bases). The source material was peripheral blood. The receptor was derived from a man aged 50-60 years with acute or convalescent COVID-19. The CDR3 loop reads CASSLGGDTGELFF. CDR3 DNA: TGTGCCAGCAGCCTCGGGGGAGACACCGGGGAGCTGTTTTTT.